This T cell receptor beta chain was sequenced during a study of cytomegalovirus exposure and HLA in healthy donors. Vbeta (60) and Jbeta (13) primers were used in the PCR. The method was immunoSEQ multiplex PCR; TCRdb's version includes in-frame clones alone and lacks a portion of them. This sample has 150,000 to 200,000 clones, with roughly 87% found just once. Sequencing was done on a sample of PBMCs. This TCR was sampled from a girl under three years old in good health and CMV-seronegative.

CDR3 sequence: CASSALKYQDYGYTF. The CDR3 DNA reads TGTGCCAGCAGTGCTTTAAAGTACCAGGACTATGGCTACACCTTC. The chain employs TRBV27 and TRBJ1-2; D call uncertain. The CDR3 is 15 residues long. V was shortened by 5 bases and J by 3 bases, with 16 bases between the two germline ends. The germline V gene encodes CDR1 MNHEY and CDR2 SMNVEV (reference sequence).